This T cell receptor beta chain was sequenced for a study of blood T cell repertoires in COVID-19. Looking at the study overall: The origin of the acute and convalescent COVID-19 samples was the United States, Italy and Spain.

Authors' analysis steps: From reference gene primer amplification, estimates of nucleated cell counts were derived. Clones were sequenced by immunoSEQ multiplex PCR, and TCRdb holds only the in-frame ones, with some missing. The V and J calls and the clone size are those of that table, but D and trimming were determined from the DNA. The repertoire holds fewer than 350,000 clones, with approximately 86% as singletons. V was clipped by 3 bases and J by 0 bases; unmatched bases: 17. The CDR3 loop spans 20 amino acids. Germline V gives CDR1 LGHDT, CDR2 YNNKEL (reference sequence). The sample was peripheral blood. This sequence originates from a woman younger than 45 who had recovered from COVID-19. This sequence joins TRBV3-1 (or the pseudogene TRBV3-2) and TRBJ2-1; 7 nucleotides line up with TRBD1. The CDR3 sequence is CASSHPPRGLGTISYNEQFF. The CDR3 nucleotides are TGTGCCAGCAGCCACCCCCCGAGGGGGCTAGGAACGATCTCCTACAATGAGCAGTTCTTC.